Listed here is a single T cell receptor (beta chain). What it binds is unknown. Libraries were prepared by immunoSEQ multiplex PCR; TCRdb keeps only in-frame clonotypes and omits some of them. In the table there are fewer than 95,000 clones, 83% of which are singletons. The data were taken from a study of PD-1 blockade in classical Hodgkin lymphoma. Overall study findings and caveats: Any patient who commenced nivolumab under 1 year after ASCT was excluded. Newly diagnosed patients and complete responders had comparable diversity at baseline. Relapsed/refractory patients reportedly had lower baseline diversity than newly diagnosed patients. By cycle point C4D1, TCR diversity had risen significantly in CD4+ cells (but not CD8+ cells).

The time point here: cycle 4 day 1 (C4D1), after more than 5 weeks of nivolumab. There was relapse after autologous stem cell transplantation in every patient, and there was variation in brentuximab vedotin exposure. Germline trimming cut 7 bases from V and 2 bases from J; bases unmatched to any gene: 6. In germline, CDR1 is MDHEN, CDR2 SYDVKM. The CDR3 runs to 14 residues. This rearrangement joins TRBV28 to TRBJ2-3; 7 positions agree with TRBD2. The source is a human donor with classical Hodgkin lymphoma. The specimen was peripheral blood mononuclear cells (PBMCs), collected before the fourth cycle of nivolumab. This CDR3 is CASNRGEVTDTQYF. CDR3 DNA sequence: TGTGCCAGCAACCGGGGGGAGGTCACAGATACGCAGTATTTT.